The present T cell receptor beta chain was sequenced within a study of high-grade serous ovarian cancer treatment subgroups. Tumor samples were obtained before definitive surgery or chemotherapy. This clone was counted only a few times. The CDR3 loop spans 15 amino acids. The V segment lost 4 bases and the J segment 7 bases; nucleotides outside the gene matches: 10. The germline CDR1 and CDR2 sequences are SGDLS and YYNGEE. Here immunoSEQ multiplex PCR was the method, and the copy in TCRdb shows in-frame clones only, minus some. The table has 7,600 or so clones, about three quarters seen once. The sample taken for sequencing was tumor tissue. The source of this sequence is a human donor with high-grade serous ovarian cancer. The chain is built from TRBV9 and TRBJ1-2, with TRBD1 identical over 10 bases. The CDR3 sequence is CASSPEGTGDFGYTF. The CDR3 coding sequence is TGTGCCAGCAGCCCCGAAGGGACAGGGGATTTTGGCTACACCTTC.